This T cell receptor (beta chain) was identified during a study of OX40 agonist ivuxolimab in advanced cancers. Whole-study context: Ivuxolimab, an agonist antibody against OX40 (CD134), was given to patients.

The germline CDR1 and CDR2 sequences are MGHRA and YSYEKL. The CDR3 runs 15 residues. V trimming: 1 base; J trimming: 5 bases; junction bases outside the gene matches: 6. Only in-frame clones appear in the TCRdb table, and some are missing; sequencing was by immunoSEQ multiplex PCR. The sample includes several thousand clones, roughly 68% of them seen just once. This clone occurred once. The TCR was taken from an adult with an advanced solid tumor such as melanoma, head and neck, liver or kidney cancer. Source: CD4+ or CD8+ T cells sorted from blood, taken in a trial of the OX40 agonist ivuxolimab. V gene TRBV4-1 combines with J gene TRBJ2-7; the match to TRBD1 covers 9 bases. In DNA, the CDR3 is TGCGCCAGCAGCCAAGTGAGGACAGGGGTCGACGAGCAGTACTTC. Encoded protein: CASSQVRTGVDEQYF.